The subject of this entry is one TCR beta chain. In its sample, this clone was seen once. No cognate antigen has been identified for it. Base qualities were left out, and no much larger clone turns up one base away. Taken from the germline V gene, the CDR1 and CDR2 loops are ENHRY and SYGVKD. V is cut back by 0 bases and J by 7 bases, with 18 bases in the junction unmatched. From its cysteine to its phenylalanine, the CDR3 spans 20 amino acids. Only CDR3 DNA remains: 60 bases, in frame from the first base. Participants in the prospective study were aged about 18 to 90 years, lived in 20 to 25 United States geographic areas, and enrolled through a virtual design. In the prospective study, participants were assigned to cohorts based on the clinical history participants reported in a screening survey and a study questionnaire. In the prospective study, mobile phlebotomists collected whole blood, serum and a nasopharyngeal or oropharyngeal swab from each participant. Over a roughly two-month period, participants in the prospective study had the option of providing additional blood draws and questionnaires. Before DNA extraction, blood samples from the prospective study were shipped at room temperature or frozen.

TCRbeta CDR3 regions were amplified from genomic DNA using the immunoSEQ Assay, a bias-controlled multiplex PCR. The authors' analysis ran thus. The number of nucleated cells in each sample was estimated by amplification of reference gene primers within the assay. To quantify the absolute abundance of each unique TCRbeta CDR3 rearrangement, sequence reads were collapsed and filtered. For each sample, productive Simpson clonality was calculated by taking the square root of Simpson's diversity index across productive rearrangements. TCRdb's version of the immuneACCESS table is confined to in-frame rearrangements and falls short of the full clone set. An unresolved V gene accounts for under half of the shortfall where checked; the remainder is of unknown origin. The DNA was the basis for D and trimming; V, J and clone size are from that table. The sample data list under 300,000 clones, and around 88% of these were observed just once. About 3.3% of the sample lies in the top ten.

This entry is derived from a study of blood T cell repertoires in COVID-19 (TCRdb year 2020). Broadly, across the study: Samples covering the acute and convalescent phases of COVID-19 were provided by collaborators in the United States, Italy and Spain. HLA class I and class II types, where available, came from metadata supplied by the sample provider rather than from assay-based typing. A de-identified subject ID, COVID-19 status, age in years and sex were almost always included in the sample metadata. The repertoires were made available in a free public database intended to serve as a resource for research on the immune response to SARS-CoV-2. Deeply sampled blood TCRbeta repertoires from subjects exposed to, actively infected with, or recovered from COVID-19 were included in the dataset. Samples were obtained from the ongoing ImmuneRACE study (first 160 participants) and from approximately 1,200 subjects provided by 6 global collaborators. The prospective study material was composed of cDNA or gDNA derived from T cells, B-cell-depleted T cells, or PBMCs.

General conclusions and limits of the study: The quantity of clinical and demographic metadata differed by source and by participant and was supplied without curation.

The TCR comes from a woman aged 40 to 50 with acute COVID-19. This receptor chain uses TRBV10-3 and TRBJ2-1; 10 bases in the middle match TRBD2. The sequencing sample was made of PBMCs or T cells enriched from blood (not recorded which). The DNA reads as follows: TGTGCCATCAGTGAGTCGAGAGCGGGAGGGAATAATGACGGAAGGAATGAGCAGTTCTTC. The resulting protein is CAISESRAGGNNDGRNEQFF.